Listed here are 28 T cell receptor beta chains from one sample, sequenced in a study of T cell responses to AZD1222 COVID-19 vaccine. TCRdb keeps only in-frame clones here, not all; method: immunoSEQ multiplex PCR. This sample has around 45,000 clones, with 80% to 95% found just once. The specimen was peripheral blood, collected 28 days after the second AZD1222 dose. These receptors were obtained from an adult who received the AZD1222 COVID-19 vaccine.

The V call is TRBV5-8, the J call TRBJ2-1; weak D call: TRBD2 (6 bases). With 5 bases removed from V and 9 bases from J, the gap between germline ends came to 21 bases. Germline V gene sequence: CDR1 SGHTS, CDR2 YDEGEE. This CDR3 contains 15 residues. CDR3 protein: CASRPPFGTRSEQFF. The CDR3 DNA reads TGTGCCAGCAGACCTCCCTTCGGGACTCGAAGTGAGCAGTTCTTC.

This chain uses TRBV4-3 with TRBJ2-7; D may be TRBD1 (5 bases). Per germline, CDR1 LGHNA and CDR2 YSLEER. With 1 base removed from V and 2 bases from J, the gap between germline ends came to 9 bases. The CDR3 has 14 residues. The CDR3 region has the DNA TGCGCCAGCAGCCAAGCCAAGGGGCCCTACGAGCAGTACTTC. It codes for CASSQAKGPYEQYF.

The chain employs TRBV6-5 and TRBJ1-1; no clear D gene. The V and J ends lost 7 bases and 4 bases respectively, with 16 bases between them. The CDR3 loop spans 14 amino acids. Germline loops: CDR1 MNHEY, CDR2 SVGAGI. For the CDR3, the DNA is TGTGCCAGCACCCCCACCCATAGTGGCACTGAAGCTTTCTTT. This translates into CASTPTHSGTEAFF.

The chain couples TRBV3-1 (or the pseudogene TRBV3-2) to TRBJ1-3; 8 nucleotides align to TRBD1. Germline V gene data show CDR1 as LGHDT and CDR2 as YNNKEL (reference sequence). CDR3 length: 16 amino acids. V lost 4 bases, J lost 4 bases, and 9 bases stayed unmatched. The DNA of the CDR3 is TGTGCCAGCAGCCCCCTTTGGGGACAGGAGGGAAACACCATATATTTT. It is translated as CASSPLWGQEGNTIYF.

The chain carries TRBV5-4 and TRBJ2-5; 7 bases are shared with TRBD2. V trimming: 0 bases; J trimming: 10 bases; junction bases outside the gene matches: 9. CDR3 length equals 14 residues. Germline values: CDR1 SGHNT, CDR2 YYREEE (reference sequence). CDR3 residues: CASSLVRTGGDQYF. DNA for the CDR3: TGTGCCAGCAGCTTGGTCCGGACGGGGGGTGACCAGTACTTC. Supplemented by reference TRBV5-4 and TRBJ2-5, the full variable domain reads ETGVTQSPTHLIKTRGQQVTLRCSSQSGHNTVSWYQQALGQGPQFIFQYYREEENGRGNFPPRFSGLQFPNYSSELNVNALELDDSALYLCASSLVRTGGDQYFGPGTRLLVL.

The rearrangement uses TRBV3-1 (or the pseudogene TRBV3-2) and TRBJ2-7, with D possibly called TRBD1 or TRBD2 (7 bases each). Trimming stripped 3 bases from V and 6 bases from J, with 15 bases between. The CDR3 spans 14 residues. The germline CDR1 and CDR2 sequences are LGHDT and YNNKEL (reference sequence). The CDR3, as DNA: TGTGCCAGCAGCCAGACGACAGGGAGGGCCGAGCAGTACTTC. As protein: CASSQTTGRAEQYF.

This sequence joins TRBV5-8 and TRBJ2-1; TRBD2 is a possible D gene (6 bases). Germline lookup yields CDR1 SGHTS and CDR2 YDEGEE. The CDR3 extends over 15 amino acids. The V end lost 4 bases, the J end lost 10 bases, and 21 bases lay between the germline ends. CDR3 sequence: CASSPSVAAYLEQFF. The CDR3 nucleotides read TGTGCCAGCAGCCCCTCGGTAGCGGCTTATTTGGAGCAGTTCTTC.

The chain employs TRBV4-3 and TRBJ2-6; D is unclear. V lost 4 bases to trimming and J lost 4 bases, with 11 bases between them. Germline loops: CDR1 LGHNA, CDR2 YSLEER. This CDR3 contains 15 residues. The CDR3 is CASSLIGSGANVLTF. Here the CDR3 DNA reads TGCGCCAGCAGCCTGATAGGATCCGGGGCCAACGTCCTGACTTTC.

The rearrangement joins TRBV19 to TRBJ1-6, with D unclear. Trimming took 7 bases from V and 6 from J, leaving 13 bases between them. The germline CDR1 and CDR2 sequences are LNHDA and SQIVND (reference sequence). The CDR3 loop spans 14 amino acids. In DNA, the CDR3 is TGTGCCAGTAACCTGGGAGGTGGTAATTCACCCCTCCACTTT. Amino acids: CASNLGGGNSPLHF.

The rearrangement links TRBV7-9 to TRBJ1-1, with a tentative D call TRBD1 (6 bases). CDR3 size: 13 residues. The V and J ends lost 5 bases and 1 base respectively, with 8 bases between them. Germline V gives CDR1 SEHNR, CDR2 FQNEAQ (reference sequence). The DNA for the CDR3 is TGTGCCAGCAGCCCACAGGGGAACACTGAAGCTTTCTTT. Translated: CASSPQGNTEAFF. Combining the CDR3 with reference TRBV7-9 and TRBJ1-1 gives the whole variable domain DTGVSQNPRHKITKRGQNVTFRCDPISEHNRLYWYRQTLGQGPEFLTYFQNEAQLEKSRLLSDRFSAERPKGSFSTLEIQRTEQGDSAMYLCASSPQGNTEAFFGQGTRLTVV.

The CDR3 region is CASSPQGLSGTEAFF. The CDR3 nucleotides are TGCGCCAGCAGCCCGCAGGGGCTAAGCGGCACTGAAGCTTTCTTT. The chain employs TRBV5-1 and TRBJ1-1, with D possibly TRBD1 on 6 matching bases. Trimming removed 4 bases at V and 4 bases at J, with 17 bases between. CDR1 is SGHRS, CDR2 YFSETQ, per germline. The CDR3 runs to 15 residues.

V gene TRBV6-6 combines with J gene TRBJ2-1; D is possibly TRBD1 (5 bases). V lost 0 bases and J 6 bases, leaving 9 bases between the germline ends. The CDR3 is made up of 14 amino acids. Germline V gene data show CDR1 as MNHNY and CDR2 as SVGAGI (reference sequence). The CDR3 spells CASSYSIQGNEQFF. The DNA for the CDR3 is TGTGCCAGCAGTTACTCGATTCAGGGCAATGAGCAGTTCTTC.

The chain joins TRBV25-1 to TRBJ2-7; no definite D call. This CDR3 is 13 amino acids long. Germline V gene lookup returns CDR1 MGHDK and CDR2 SYGVNS. V lost 1 base, J lost 7 bases, and 11 bases lay in between. The CDR3 region has the DNA TGTGCCAGCAGTGAATTGTATCCATCAGAGCAGTACTTC. It encodes CASSELYPSEQYF.

The J gene is TRBJ2-1, the V gene TRBV9, with 8 bases matching TRBD1. Germline V gives CDR1 SGDLS, CDR2 YYNGEE. The J segment lost 7 bases and the V segment lost 0 bases, leaving 6 bases of the junction unmatched. The CDR3 length is 15 residues. In DNA form, the CDR3 reads TGTGCCAGCAGCGTAGGTCTAACAGGGGGGAATGAGCAGTTCTTC. It encodes CASSVGLTGGNEQFF.

This chain connects TRBV6-5 to TRBJ1-1, with D perhaps matching TRBD1 (5 bases). The germline CDR1 and CDR2 sequences are MNHEY and SVGAGI. The CDR3 is 13 amino acids. V lost 5 bases and J lost 10, with 17 bases in between. For the CDR3, the DNA is TGTGCCAGCAGTACCGGGACTCCAGCCGGAGCTTTCTTT. Amino acids: CASSTGTPAGAFF.

This chain links TRBV6-5 with TRBJ1-1, with a possible D match to TRBD1 (6 bases). Trimming pared 4 bases from V and 5 bases from J, leaving 8 bases between. The CDR3 runs 12 residues. Germline lookup yields CDR1 MNHEY and CDR2 SVGAGI. CDR3 loop: CASSSRGTEAFF. Here the CDR3 DNA reads TGTGCCAGCAGTTCCAGGGGTACTGAAGCTTTCTTT.

The J gene is TRBJ1-2, the V gene TRBV5-1; D might be TRBD1 (5 bases). This CDR3 has 12 amino acids. Trimming stripped 4 bases from V and 3 bases from J, with 7 bases between. Germline loops: CDR1 SGHRS, CDR2 YFSETQ. This chain's CDR3 is CASSRGDYGYTF. Here the CDR3 DNA reads TGCGCCAGCAGCCGGGGGGACTATGGCTACACCTTC.

The chain links TRBV5-1 to TRBJ1-2; possible D gene TRBD1, 5 bases. V was shortened by 5 bases and J by 8 bases, with 19 bases between the two germline ends. Germline-derived CDR1 and CDR2 are SGHRS and YFSETQ. This CDR3 is 14 amino acids long. The CDR3 is CASSSSGTLDGYTF. The CDR3 region has the DNA TGCGCCAGCAGTTCCTCGGGGACGTTGGACGGCTACACCTTC.

V gene TRBV6-2 or TRBV6-3 combines with J gene TRBJ1-2; D is possibly TRBD1 (5 bases). Germline CDR1 MNHEY, CDR2 SVGEGT. There are 14 residues in the CDR3. V shed 2 bases and J shed 3 bases, with 10 bases lying between them. CDR3 in DNA: TGTGCCAGCAGTTACGAGCCGGGGGACTATGGCTACACCTTC. Encoded protein: CASSYEPGDYGYTF.

The chain joins TRBV7-2 to TRBJ1-1; no firm D call. CDR3 size: 13 residues. Trimming removed 5 bases from V and 1 base from J, with 8 bases in between. CDR1 is SGHTA and CDR2 is FQGNSA in the germline V gene. CDR3 sequence reads: CASSKRQNTEAFF. DNA for the CDR3: TGTGCCAGCAGCAAACGACAGAACACTGAAGCTTTCTTT.

The chain is built from TRBV6-5 and TRBJ1-3; D gene unclear. The CDR3 is made up of 15 amino acids. The V gene lost 5 bases and the J gene lost 4 bases, with 15 bases spanning the gap. Germline V gene sequence: CDR1 MNHEY, CDR2 SVGAGI. CDR3 bases: TGTGCCAGCAGTCGGACGGGGATCGGCGGAAACACCATATATTTT. Amino acid sequence: CASSRTGIGGNTIYF.

The chain is built from TRBV19 and TRBJ2-7; 7 positions agree with TRBD2. Germline CDR1 is LNHDA and CDR2 is SQIVND (reference sequence). The trim removed 5 bases at V and 1 base at J, leaving 23 bases unmatched. CDR3 size: 20 residues. CDR3 nucleotide sequence: TGTGCCAGTAGTCCCTTCGCCCACGGCGGGGGAGGACTAGTTTCCTACGAGCAGTACTTC. Its protein product is CASSPFAHGGGGLVSYEQYF.

The DNA for the CDR3 is TGTGCCAGCAGCCAAACCCTGACAGGCTCTGGAAACACCATATATTTT. Translated, it gives CASSQTLTGSGNTIYF. The chain joins TRBV3-1 (or the pseudogene TRBV3-2) to TRBJ1-3, with D possibly matching TRBD1 (6 bases). Trimming shortened V by 2 bases and J by 0 bases, and 11 bases separated the two germline ends. The CDR3 contains 16 residues. Germline CDR1 and CDR2: LGHDT and YNNKEL (reference sequence).

The gene calls are TRBV7-2 and TRBJ1-6; D call uncertain. Trimming took 7 bases from V and 7 from J, leaving 20 bases between them. Germline V gene data show CDR1 as SGHTA and CDR2 as FQGNSA. The CDR3 totals 16 residues. CDR3 in amino acids: CASTKALGRTNSPLHF. The DNA for the CDR3 is TGTGCCAGCACTAAAGCACTCGGAAGGACCAATTCACCCCTCCACTTT. The full variable domain, its missing parts supplied by reference TRBV7-2 and TRBJ1-6, is GAGVSQSPSNKVTEKGKDVELRCDPISGHTALYWYRQSLGQGLEFLIYFQGNSAPDKSGLPSDRFSAERTGGSVSTLTIQRTQQEDSAVYLCASTKALGRTNSPLHFGNGTRLTVT.

V usage is TRBV3-1 (or the pseudogene TRBV3-2) and J usage is TRBJ1-1; D is ambiguous. The CDR3 has 15 amino acids. Germline assignment: CDR1 LGHDT and CDR2 YNNKEL (reference sequence). Between the trimmed V and J ends, which lost 1 base and 4 bases, there was a span of 13 bases. In DNA form, the CDR3 reads TGTGCCAGCAGCCAAGCTTTCCCCCCCGGCACTGAAGCTTTCTTT. Translating it yields CASSQAFPPGTEAFF.

The chain recombines TRBV29-1 with TRBJ2-2, with D possibly being TRBD1 (5 bases). V lost 4 bases and J 7 bases, leaving 7 bases between the germline ends. The CDR3 runs 11 residues. Germline V lookup: CDR1 SQVTM, CDR2 ANQGSEA. CDR3 sequence reads: CSVARVGELFF. The CDR3 coding sequence is TGCAGCGTTGCCAGGGTCGGGGAGCTGTTTTTT.

The genes are TRBV15 and TRBJ1-2, with 7 bases that match TRBD1. V lost 2 bases, J lost 0 bases, and 9 bases stayed unmatched. The CDR3 is 17 residues long. The germline CDR1 and CDR2 sequences are LNHNV and YYDKDF (reference sequence). The CDR3 DNA sequence: TGTGCCACCAGCAGATTAGATACAGGGGTAGCTAACTATGGCTACACCTTC. It translates to CATSRLDTGVANYGYTF.

This clone was found once. The chain recombines TRBV6-6 with TRBJ1-2; 8 nucleotides match TRBD1. The CDR3 is 16 amino acids. The V and J ends lost 2 bases and 4 bases, in that order; junction bases with no gene match: 9. Germline V lookup: CDR1 MNHNY, CDR2 SVGAGI (reference sequence). The CDR3 region is CASSYVQGAVIYGYTF. CDR3 DNA: TGTGCCAGCAGTTACGTCCAGGGGGCGGTCATCTATGGCTACACCTTC.